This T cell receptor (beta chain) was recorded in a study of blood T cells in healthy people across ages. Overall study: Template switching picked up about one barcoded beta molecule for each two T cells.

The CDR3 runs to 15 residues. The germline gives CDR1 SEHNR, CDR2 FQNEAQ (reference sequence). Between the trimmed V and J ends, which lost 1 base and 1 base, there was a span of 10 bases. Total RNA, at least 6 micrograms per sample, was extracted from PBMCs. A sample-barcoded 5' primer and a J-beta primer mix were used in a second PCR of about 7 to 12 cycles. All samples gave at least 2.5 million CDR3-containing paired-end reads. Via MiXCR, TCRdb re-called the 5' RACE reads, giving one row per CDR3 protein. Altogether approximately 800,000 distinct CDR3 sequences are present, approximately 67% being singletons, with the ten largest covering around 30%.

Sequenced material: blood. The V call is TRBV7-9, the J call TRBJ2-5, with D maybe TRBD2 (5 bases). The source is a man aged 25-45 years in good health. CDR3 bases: TGTGCCAGCAGCTTAGAGGCTAGCTCCCAAGAGACCCAGTACTTC. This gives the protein CASSLEASSQETQYF.